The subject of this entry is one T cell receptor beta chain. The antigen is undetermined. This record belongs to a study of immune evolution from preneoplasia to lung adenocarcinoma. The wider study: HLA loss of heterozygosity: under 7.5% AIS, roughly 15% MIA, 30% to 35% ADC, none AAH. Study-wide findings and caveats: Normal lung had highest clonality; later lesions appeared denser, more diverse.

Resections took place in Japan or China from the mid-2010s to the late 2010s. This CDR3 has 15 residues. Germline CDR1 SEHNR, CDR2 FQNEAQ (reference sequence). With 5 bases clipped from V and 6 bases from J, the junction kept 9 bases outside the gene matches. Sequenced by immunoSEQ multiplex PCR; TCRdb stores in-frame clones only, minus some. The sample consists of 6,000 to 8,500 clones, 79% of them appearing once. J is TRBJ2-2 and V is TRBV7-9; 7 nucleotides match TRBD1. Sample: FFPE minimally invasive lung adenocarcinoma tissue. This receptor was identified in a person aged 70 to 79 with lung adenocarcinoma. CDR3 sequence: CASSRDSHRSGELFF. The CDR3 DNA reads TGTGCCAGCAGCCGGGACAGTCATCGGTCCGGGGAGCTGTTTTTT.